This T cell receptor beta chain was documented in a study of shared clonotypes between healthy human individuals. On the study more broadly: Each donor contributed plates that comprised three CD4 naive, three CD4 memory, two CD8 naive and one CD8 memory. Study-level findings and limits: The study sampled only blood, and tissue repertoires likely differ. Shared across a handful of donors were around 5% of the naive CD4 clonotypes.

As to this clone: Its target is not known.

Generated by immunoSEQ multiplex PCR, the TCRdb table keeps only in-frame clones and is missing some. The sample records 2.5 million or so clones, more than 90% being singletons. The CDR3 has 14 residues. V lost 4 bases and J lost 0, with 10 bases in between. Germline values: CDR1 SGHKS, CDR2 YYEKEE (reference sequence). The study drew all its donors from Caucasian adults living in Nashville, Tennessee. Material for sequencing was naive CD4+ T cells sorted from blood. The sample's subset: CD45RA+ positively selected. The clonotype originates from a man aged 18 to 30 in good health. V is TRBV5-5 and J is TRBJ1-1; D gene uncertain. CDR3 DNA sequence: TGTGCCAGCAGCCAAAGGATAATGAACACTGAAGCTTTCTTT. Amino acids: CASSQRIMNTEAFF.